The clone carrying this T cell receptor beta chain has a single count. The sample originates from a study of blood T cell repertoires in COVID-19. CDR1 and CDR2 (germline): LGHDT, YNNKEL (reference sequence). The V and J ends lost 3 bases and 10 bases respectively, with 13 bases between them. The CDR3 contains 14 residues. Repertoires were generated with immunoSEQ multiplex PCR, while TCRdb's copy carries only in-frame clones and drops some. The sample has roughly 220,000 clones; around 90% are singletons. Sequenced sample: peripheral blood. The sequence was collected from a man in his sixties with acute or convalescent COVID-19. This sequence joins TRBV3-1 (or the pseudogene TRBV3-2) and TRBJ1-6, with D unclear. The DNA for the CDR3 is TGTGCCAGCAGCCATTGGGCTTCAGGATCACCCCTCCACTTT. It is translated as CASSHWASGSPLHF.